This record concerns one T cell receptor (beta chain) sequence. Antigen specificity is unknown. CDR1 SGHTA and CDR2 FQGNSA come from the germline V gene. V was trimmed by 4 bases and J by 4 bases, leaving 10 bases between them. The CDR3 is made up of 14 amino acids. This sample is drawn from a study of cytomegalovirus exposure and HLA in healthy donors. Findings of the study overall: Across HLA loci, a later analysis found differing TCR association rates, with DRB1 most and HLA-C fewest.

The PCR made use of 60 Vbeta and 13 Jbeta primers. This table comes from immunoSEQ multiplex PCR, and its TCRdb copy is limited to in-frame clones, with some not included. Altogether approximately 87,000 clones are present, around 81% being singletons, with the ten largest covering under 5.5%. V and J are TRBV7-2 and TRBJ2-2; D is unresolved. The receptor comes from a woman aged 65 to 85 in good health and CMV-seropositive. The sample was PBMCs. CDR3 residues: CASSWSDTTGELFF. The DNA of the CDR3 is TGTGCCAGCAGCTGGTCAGACACCACCGGGGAGCTGTTTTTT.